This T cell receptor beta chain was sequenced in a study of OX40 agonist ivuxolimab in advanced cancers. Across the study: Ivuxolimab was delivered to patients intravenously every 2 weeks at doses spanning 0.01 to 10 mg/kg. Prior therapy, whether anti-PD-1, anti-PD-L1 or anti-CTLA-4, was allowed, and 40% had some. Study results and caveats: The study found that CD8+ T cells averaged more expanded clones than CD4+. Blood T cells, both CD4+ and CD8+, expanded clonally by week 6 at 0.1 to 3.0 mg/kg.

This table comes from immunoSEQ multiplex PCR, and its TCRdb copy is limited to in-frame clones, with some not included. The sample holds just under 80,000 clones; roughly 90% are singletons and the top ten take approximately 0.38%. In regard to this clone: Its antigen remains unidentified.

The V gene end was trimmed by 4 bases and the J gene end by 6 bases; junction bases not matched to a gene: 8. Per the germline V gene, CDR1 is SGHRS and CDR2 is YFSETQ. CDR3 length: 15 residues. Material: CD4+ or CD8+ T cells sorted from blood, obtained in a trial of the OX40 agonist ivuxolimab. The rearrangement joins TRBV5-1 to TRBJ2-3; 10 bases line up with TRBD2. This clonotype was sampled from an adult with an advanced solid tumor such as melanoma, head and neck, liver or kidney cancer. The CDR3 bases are TGCGCCAGCAGCGACCCTAGCGGGAGTGGGGATACGCAGTATTTT. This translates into CASSDPSGSGDTQYF.